A single count supports the clone carrying this T cell receptor (beta chain). The antigen remains unidentified. The data were obtained in a study of cytomegalovirus exposure and HLA in healthy donors. Background on the study: There were just under 400 genotyped donors. Of these, roughly 86% fell in the genetic ancestry cluster associated with self-reported Caucasian donors.

13 Jbeta primers and 60 Vbeta primers were used for the PCR. Here immunoSEQ multiplex PCR was the method, and the copy in TCRdb shows in-frame clones only, minus some. The data contain under 110,000 clones, 70% to 75% of them seen just once; the ten biggest clones take up about 2.5%. The CDR3 loop spans 16 amino acids. J gave up 1 base and V 6 bases, and 9 bases lay outside the gene matches. Per the germline V gene, CDR1 is MRHNA and CDR2 is SNTAGT. Study-wide points: The study labeled 164 TCR beta chains cytomegalovirus-associated. Segments of the TCR beta V type were, in most cases, productive about 90% or about 30% of the time in an earlier analysis.

Sequences were obtained from PBMCs. This receptor was obtained from a female donor in good health and CMV-seronegative. The rearrangement uses TRBV6-4 and TRBJ2-3; 8 positions match TRBD2. The CDR3, as DNA: TGTGCCAGCAGCGCCGATAGCGGGGTCGGCACAGATACGCAGTATTTT. This codes for CASSADSGVGTDTQYF.